The T cell receptor (beta chain) under discussion was sequenced for a study of CD8 T cells in Susac syndrome. With random hexamers, roughly 0.45 to 1 ug RNA was reverse transcribed. The immunoSEQ assay covered 54 Vbeta and 13 Jbeta segments for CDR3. TCRdb fed the immunoSEQ multiplex PCR reads into MiXCR, producing one record per CDR3 protein. This sample has about 150,000 distinct CDR3 sequences, with over 95% found just once. Germline values: CDR1 GTSNPN, CDR2 SVGIG (reference sequence). V lost 4 bases, J lost 0 bases, and 17 bases lay in between. The CDR3 is made up of 16 amino acids. The gene calls are TRBV30 and TRBJ2-3; D might be TRBD2 (6 bases). The sequence was obtained from a human donor with multiple sclerosis. Sequencing used CD8+ T cells from PBMCs. CDR3 DNA: TGTGCCTGGAACCAACTGGGACTCTCTAGCACAGATACGCAGTATTTT. It specifies CAWNQLGLSSTDTQYF.